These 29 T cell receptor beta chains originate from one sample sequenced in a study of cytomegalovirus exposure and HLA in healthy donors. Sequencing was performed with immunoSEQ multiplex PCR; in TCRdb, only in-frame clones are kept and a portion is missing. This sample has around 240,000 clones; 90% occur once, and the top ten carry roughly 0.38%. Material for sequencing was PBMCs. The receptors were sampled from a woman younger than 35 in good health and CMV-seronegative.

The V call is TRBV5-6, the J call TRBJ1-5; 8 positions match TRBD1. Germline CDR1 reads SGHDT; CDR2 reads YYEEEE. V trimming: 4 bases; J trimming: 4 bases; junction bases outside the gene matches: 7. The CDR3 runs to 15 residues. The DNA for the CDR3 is TGTGCCAGCAGCCAATTCGACAGGGGTAATCAGCCCCAGCATTTT. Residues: CASSQFDRGNQPQHF.

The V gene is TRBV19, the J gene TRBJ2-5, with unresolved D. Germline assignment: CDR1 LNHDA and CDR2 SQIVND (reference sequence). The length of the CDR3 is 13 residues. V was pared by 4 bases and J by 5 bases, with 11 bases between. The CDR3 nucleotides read TGTGCCAGTAGTAAGTTGGGCCGGGAGACCCAGTACTTC. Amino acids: CASSKLGRETQYF.

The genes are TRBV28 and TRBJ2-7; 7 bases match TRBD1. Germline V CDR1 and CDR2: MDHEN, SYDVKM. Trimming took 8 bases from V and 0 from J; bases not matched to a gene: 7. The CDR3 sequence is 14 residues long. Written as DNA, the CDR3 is TGTGCCAGCGAAAAGGGACAGAGCTCCTACGAGCAGTACTTC. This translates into CASEKGQSSYEQYF.

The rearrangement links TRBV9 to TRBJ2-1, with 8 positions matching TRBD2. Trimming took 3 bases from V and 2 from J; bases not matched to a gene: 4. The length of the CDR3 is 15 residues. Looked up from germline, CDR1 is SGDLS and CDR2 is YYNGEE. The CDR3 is CASSARGGPYNEQFF. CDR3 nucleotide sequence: TGTGCCAGCAGCGCGCGCGGGGGGCCCTACAATGAGCAGTTCTTC.

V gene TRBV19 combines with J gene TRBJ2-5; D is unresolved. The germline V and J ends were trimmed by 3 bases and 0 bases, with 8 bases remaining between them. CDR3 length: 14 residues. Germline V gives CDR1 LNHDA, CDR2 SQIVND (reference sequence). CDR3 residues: CASSIQQYQETQYF. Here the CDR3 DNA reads TGTGCCAGTAGTATTCAACAGTACCAAGAGACCCAGTACTTC.

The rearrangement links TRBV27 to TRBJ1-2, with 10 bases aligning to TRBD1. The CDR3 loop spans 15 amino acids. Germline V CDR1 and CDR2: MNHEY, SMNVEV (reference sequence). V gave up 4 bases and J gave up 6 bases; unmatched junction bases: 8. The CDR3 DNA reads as TGTGCCAGCAGTTCGCCGGGACAGGGGCAAGATGGCTACACCTTC. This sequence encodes CASSSPGQGQDGYTF.

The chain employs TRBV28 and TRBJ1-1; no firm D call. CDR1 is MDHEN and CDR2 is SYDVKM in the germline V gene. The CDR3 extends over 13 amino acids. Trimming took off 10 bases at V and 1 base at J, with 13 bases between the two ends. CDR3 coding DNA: TGTGCCACCATCCCTCTTAGGAACACTGAAGCTTTCTTT. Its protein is CATIPLRNTEAFF.

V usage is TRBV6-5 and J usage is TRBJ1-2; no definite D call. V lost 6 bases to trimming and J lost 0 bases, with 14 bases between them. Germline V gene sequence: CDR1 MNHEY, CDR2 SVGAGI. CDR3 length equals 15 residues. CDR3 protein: CASSYRDAANYGYTF. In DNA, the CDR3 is TGTGCCAGCAGCTACCGGGATGCAGCTAACTATGGCTACACCTTC.

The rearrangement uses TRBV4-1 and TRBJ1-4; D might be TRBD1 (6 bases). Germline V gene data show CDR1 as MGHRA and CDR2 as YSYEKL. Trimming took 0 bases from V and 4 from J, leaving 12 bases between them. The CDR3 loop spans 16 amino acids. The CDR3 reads CASSQDRGNLNEKLFF. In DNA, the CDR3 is TGCGCCAGCAGCCAAGACAGGGGTAACCTTAATGAAAAACTGTTTTTT.

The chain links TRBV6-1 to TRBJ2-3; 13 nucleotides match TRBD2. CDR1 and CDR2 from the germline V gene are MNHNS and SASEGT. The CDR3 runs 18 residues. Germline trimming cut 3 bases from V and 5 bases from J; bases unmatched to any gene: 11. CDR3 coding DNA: TGTGCCAGCAGTGATTCCCCGGGACTAGCGGGGTATGGAGATACGCAGTATTTT. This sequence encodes CASSDSPGLAGYGDTQYF.

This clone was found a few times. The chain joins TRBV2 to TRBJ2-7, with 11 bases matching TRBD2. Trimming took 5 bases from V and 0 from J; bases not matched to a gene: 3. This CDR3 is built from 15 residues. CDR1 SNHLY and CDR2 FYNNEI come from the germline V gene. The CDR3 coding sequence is TGTGCCAGCAGTCTTACTAGCGGGGGCTCCTACGAGCAGTACGTC. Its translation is CASSLTSGGSYEQYV.

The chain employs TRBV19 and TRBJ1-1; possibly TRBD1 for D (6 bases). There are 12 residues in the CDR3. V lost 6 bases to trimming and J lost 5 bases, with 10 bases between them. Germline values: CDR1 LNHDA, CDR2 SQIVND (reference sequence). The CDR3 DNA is TGTGCCAGTAGCGACACAGGGACTGAAGCTTTCTTT. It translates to CASSDTGTEAFF.

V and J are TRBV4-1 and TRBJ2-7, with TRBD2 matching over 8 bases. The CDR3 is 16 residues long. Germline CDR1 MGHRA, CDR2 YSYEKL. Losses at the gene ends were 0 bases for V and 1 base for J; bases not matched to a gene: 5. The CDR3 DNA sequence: TGCGCCAGCAGCCAAGAAGGCGGGGGGCTATCCTACGAGCAGTACTTC. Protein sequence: CASSQEGGGLSYEQYF.

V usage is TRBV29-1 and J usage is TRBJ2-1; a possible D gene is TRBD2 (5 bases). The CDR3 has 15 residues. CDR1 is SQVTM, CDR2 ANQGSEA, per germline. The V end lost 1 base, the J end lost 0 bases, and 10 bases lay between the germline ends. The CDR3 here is CSVEGGNDSYNEQFF. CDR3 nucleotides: TGCAGCGTTGAAGGAGGGAACGACTCCTACAATGAGCAGTTCTTC.

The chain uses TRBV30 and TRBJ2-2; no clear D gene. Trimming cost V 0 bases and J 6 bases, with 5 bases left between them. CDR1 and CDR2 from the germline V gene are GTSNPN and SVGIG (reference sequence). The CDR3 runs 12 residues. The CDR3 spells CAWSVFAGELFF. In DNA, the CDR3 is TGTGCCTGGAGTGTGTTCGCCGGGGAGCTGTTTTTT.

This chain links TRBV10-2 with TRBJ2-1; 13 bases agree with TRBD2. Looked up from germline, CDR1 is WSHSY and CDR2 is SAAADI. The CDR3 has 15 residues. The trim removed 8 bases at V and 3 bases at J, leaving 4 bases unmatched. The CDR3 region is CASVLAGGFYNEQFF. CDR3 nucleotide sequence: TGCGCCAGCGTACTAGCGGGGGGGTTCTACAATGAGCAGTTCTTC.

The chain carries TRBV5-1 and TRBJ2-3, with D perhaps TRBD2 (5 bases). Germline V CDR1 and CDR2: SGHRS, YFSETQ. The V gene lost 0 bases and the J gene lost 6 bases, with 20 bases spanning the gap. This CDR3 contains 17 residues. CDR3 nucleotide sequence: TGCGCCAGCAGCTTGGGAGGTGGCGGGCTAGCCTCGGATACGCAGTATTTT. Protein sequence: CASSLGGGGLASDTQYF. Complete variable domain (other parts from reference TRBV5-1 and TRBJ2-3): KAGVTQTPRYLIKTRGQQVTLSCSPISGHRSVSWYQQTPGQGLQFLFEYFSETQRNKGNFPGRFSGRQFSNSRSEMNVSTLELGDSALYLCASSLGGGGLASDTQYFGPGTRLTVL.

CDR3 sequence (DNA): TGTGCCAGCAGCTTAGCCTACGATCCAGGGTATACTGAAGCTTTCTTT. Translated, it gives CASSLAYDPGYTEAFF. This rearrangement joins TRBV7-9 to TRBJ1-1; D possibly corresponds to TRBD1 (5 bases). Between the trimmed V and J ends, which lost 0 bases and 5 bases, there was a span of 16 bases. The germline V gene has CDR1 SEHNR and CDR2 FQNEAQ (reference sequence). This CDR3 region has 16 residues.

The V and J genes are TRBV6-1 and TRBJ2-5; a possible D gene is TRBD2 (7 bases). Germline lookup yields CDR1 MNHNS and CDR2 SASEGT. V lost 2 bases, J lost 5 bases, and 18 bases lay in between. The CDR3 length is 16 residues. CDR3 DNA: TGTGCCAGCAGTGAATATAGAGGGGGGGCCGAGGAGACCCAGTACTTC. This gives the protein CASSEYRGGAEETQYF.

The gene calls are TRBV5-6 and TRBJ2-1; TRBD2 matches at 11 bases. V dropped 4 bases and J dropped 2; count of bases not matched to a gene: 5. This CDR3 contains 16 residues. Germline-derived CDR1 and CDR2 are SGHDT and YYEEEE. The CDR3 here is CASSTGLAGTYNEQFF. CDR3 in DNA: TGTGCCAGCAGCACCGGACTAGCGGGTACCTACAATGAGCAGTTCTTC.

In DNA form, the CDR3 reads TGTGCCAGCAGCCCCAGCCGGGAGGACGGCTACACCTTC. Protein: CASSPSREDGYTF. This sequence joins TRBV7-2 and TRBJ1-2, with no clear D. This CDR3 is 13 amino acids long. V gave up 5 bases and J gave up 8 bases, with 15 bases separating them. The germline CDR1 and CDR2 sequences are SGHTA and FQGNSA.

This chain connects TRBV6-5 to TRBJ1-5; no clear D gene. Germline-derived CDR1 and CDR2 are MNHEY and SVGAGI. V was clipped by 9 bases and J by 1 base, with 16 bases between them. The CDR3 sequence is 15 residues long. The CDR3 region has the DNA TGTGCCAGTAGACCCCATACGGGGAGCAATCAGCCCCAGCATTTT. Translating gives CASRPHTGSNQPQHF.

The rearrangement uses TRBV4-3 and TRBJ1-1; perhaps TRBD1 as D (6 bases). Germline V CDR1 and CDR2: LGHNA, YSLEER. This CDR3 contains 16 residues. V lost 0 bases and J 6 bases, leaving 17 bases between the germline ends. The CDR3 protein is CASSQDSGGRGAEAFF. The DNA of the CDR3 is TGCGCCAGCAGCCAAGATTCAGGTGGGAGGGGGGCTGAAGCTTTCTTT.

CDR3 nucleotide sequence: TGTGCCAGCAGCCCCGTAAGCGGGGAAACCGGGGAGCTGTTTTTT. Encoded protein: CASSPVSGETGELFF. The chain carries TRBV2 and TRBJ2-2; the match to TRBD2 covers 7 bases. Germline CDR1 and CDR2: SNHLY and FYNNEI. J gave up 5 bases and V 6 bases, and 9 bases lay outside the gene matches. The length of the CDR3 is 15 residues.

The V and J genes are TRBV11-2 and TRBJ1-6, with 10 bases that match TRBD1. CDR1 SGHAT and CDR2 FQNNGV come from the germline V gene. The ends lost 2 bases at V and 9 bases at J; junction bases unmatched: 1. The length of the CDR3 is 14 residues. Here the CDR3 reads CASSLRQGASPLHF. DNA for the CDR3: TGTGCCAGCAGCTTAAGACAGGGGGCTTCACCCCTCCACTTT.

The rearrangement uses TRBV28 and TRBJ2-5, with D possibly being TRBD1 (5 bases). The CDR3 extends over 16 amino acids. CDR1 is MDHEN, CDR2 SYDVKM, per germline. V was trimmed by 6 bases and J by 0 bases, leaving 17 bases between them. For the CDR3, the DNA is TGTGCCAGCAGCTCCACCGTCGACAGTTACCAAGAGACCCAGTACTTC. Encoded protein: CASSSTVDSYQETQYF.

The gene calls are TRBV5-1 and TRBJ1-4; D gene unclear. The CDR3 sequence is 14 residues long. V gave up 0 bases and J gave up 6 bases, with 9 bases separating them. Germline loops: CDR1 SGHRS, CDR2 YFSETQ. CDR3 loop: CASSLGRVYEKLFF. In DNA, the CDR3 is TGCGCCAGCAGCTTGGGACGGGTTTATGAAAAACTGTTTTTT.

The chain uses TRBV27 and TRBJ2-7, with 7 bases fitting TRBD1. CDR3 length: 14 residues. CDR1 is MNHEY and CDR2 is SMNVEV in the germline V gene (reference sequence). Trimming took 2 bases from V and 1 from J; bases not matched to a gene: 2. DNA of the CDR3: TGTGCCAGCAGTTTAGGGGACAGATCCTACGAGCAGTACTTC. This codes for CASSLGDRSYEQYF.

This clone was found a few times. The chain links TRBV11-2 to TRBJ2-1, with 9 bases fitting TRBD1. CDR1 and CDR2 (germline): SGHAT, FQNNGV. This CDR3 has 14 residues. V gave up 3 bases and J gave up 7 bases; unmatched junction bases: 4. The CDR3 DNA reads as TGTGCCAGCAGCTTCGGACAGGGGAGAAATGAGCAGTTCTTC. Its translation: CASSFGQGRNEQFF.